The clone carrying this T cell receptor (beta chain) was counted at least ten times. Total RNA extraction produced at least 5 micrograms (per sample) for the study. The record originates from a study of blood T cells in healthy people across ages. Germline lookup yields CDR1 DFQATT and CDR2 SNEGSKA (reference sequence). The V and J ends lost 5 bases and 1 base, in that order; junction bases with no gene match: 7. This CDR3 is built from 15 residues. Sample-barcoded 5' priming and a J-beta primer mix drove a second PCR of about 6 to 12 cycles. Template switching added a 12-random-nucleotide identifier to every cDNA molecule. TCRdb called the 5' RACE reads again in MiXCR, with one record for every CDR3 protein. The table shows 800,000 to 950,000 distinct CDR3 sequences, with 25% to 30% occurring only once. These data are also associated with another study on T cells of mothers and their children. As that study records: A few healthy Caucasian mothers gave samples, and so did their six children.

The genes are TRBV20-1 and TRBJ1-2, with 10 bases that match TRBD1. Specimen: blood. The receptor was isolated from a woman between 40 and 50 years old in good health. The CDR3 DNA reads as TGCAGTGCTGGGACAGGGGCCCTCTTTAACTATGGCTACACCTTC. Translation gives CSAGTGALFNYGYTF.